The T cell receptor (beta chain) described here comes from a study of T cell responses to AZD1222 COVID-19 vaccine. V lost 6 bases and J lost 0, with 5 bases in between. The CDR3 runs 11 residues. CDR1 is DFQATT and CDR2 is SNEGSKA in the germline V gene (reference sequence). Study conclusions and caveats: Recipients of two AZD1222 doses showed rising Spike-specific TCR breadth and depth.

Assay: immunoSEQ multiplex PCR; the TCRdb copy retains only in-frame clones and omits some. The sample includes 110,000 to 150,000 clones, 85% to 90% of them seen just once. With regard to this clone: Its antigen remains unidentified.

The source of this sequence is an adult in good health. Source: peripheral blood, taken on day 0 of AZD1222 vaccination. The rearrangement uses TRBV20-1 and TRBJ1-1; the D is unclear. In nucleotides, the CDR3 is TGCAGTGCGGTCCTGAACACTGAAGCTTTCTTT. Translation: CSAVLNTEAFF.